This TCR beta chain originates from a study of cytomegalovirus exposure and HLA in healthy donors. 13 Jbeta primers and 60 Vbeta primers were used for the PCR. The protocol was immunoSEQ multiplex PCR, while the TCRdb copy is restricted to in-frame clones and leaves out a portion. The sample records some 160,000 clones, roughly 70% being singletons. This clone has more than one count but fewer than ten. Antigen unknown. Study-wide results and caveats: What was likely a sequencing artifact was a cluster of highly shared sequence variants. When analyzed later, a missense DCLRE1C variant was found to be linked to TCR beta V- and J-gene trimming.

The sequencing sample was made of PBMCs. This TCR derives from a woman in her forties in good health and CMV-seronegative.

The CDR3 coding sequence is TGTGCCAGCAGCCAAGAGTATCCGGGAGAGCAGTTCTTC. This codes for CASSQEYPGEQFF. The J gene is TRBJ2-1, the V gene TRBV4-2; TRBD2 is a possible D gene (5 bases). CDR1 is LGHNA and CDR2 is YNFKEQ in the germline V gene. CDR3 length: 13 residues. Trimming took off 0 bases at V and 10 bases at J, with 10 bases between the two ends.